This T cell receptor beta chain was recorded in a study of blood T cell repertoires in COVID-19. Generated by immunoSEQ multiplex PCR, the TCRdb table keeps only in-frame clones and is missing some. Counted here are tens of thousands of clones, roughly 73% occurring once; the ten biggest clones make up about three fifths. The clonotype was recovered from an elderly man with acute or convalescent COVID-19. Sample: peripheral blood.

The CDR3 DNA is TGTGCCAGCACCTTGGCGACAGTCTCTGGAAACACCATATATTTT. This gives the protein CASTLATVSGNTIYF. The chain recombines TRBV28 with TRBJ1-3; D may be TRBD1 (5 bases). Trimming left V 7 bases short and J 0 bases short, with 13 bases between. The CDR3 is 15 residues long. In germline, CDR1 is MDHEN, CDR2 SYDVKM.